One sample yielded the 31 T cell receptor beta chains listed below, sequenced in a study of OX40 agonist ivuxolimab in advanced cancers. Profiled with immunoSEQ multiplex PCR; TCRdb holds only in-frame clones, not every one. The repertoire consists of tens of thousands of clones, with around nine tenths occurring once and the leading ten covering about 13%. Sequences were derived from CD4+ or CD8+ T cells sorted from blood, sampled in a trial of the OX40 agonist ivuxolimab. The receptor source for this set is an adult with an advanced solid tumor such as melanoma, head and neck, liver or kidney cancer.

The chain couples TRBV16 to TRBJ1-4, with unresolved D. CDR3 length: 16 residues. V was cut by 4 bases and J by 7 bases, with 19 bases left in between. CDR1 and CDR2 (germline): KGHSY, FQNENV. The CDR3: CASSPPGLGESEKLFF. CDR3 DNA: TGTGCCAGCAGCCCGCCGGGTCTTGGGGAGAGTGAAAAACTGTTTTTT.

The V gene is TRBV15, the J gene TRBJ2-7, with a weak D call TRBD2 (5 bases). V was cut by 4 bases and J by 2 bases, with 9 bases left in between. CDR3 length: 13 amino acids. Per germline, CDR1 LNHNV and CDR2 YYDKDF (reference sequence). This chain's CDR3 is CATSMDGAYEQYF. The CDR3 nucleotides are TGTGCCACCAGCATGGACGGGGCCTACGAGCAGTACTTC.

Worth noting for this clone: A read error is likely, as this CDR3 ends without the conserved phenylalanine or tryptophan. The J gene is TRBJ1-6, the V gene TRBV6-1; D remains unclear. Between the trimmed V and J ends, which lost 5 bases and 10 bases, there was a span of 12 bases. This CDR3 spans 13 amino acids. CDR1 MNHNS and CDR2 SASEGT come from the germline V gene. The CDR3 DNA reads TGTGCCAGCAGTTTCTCACCGTCCTCACCCCTCCACCTT. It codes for CASSFSPSSPLHL.

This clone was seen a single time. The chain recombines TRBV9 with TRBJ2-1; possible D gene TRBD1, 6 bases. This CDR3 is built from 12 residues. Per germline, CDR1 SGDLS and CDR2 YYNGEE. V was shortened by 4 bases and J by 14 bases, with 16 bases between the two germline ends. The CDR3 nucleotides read TGTGCCAGCAGCCCCAGACAGGACTTCAAGTTCTTC. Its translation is CASSPRQDFKFF.

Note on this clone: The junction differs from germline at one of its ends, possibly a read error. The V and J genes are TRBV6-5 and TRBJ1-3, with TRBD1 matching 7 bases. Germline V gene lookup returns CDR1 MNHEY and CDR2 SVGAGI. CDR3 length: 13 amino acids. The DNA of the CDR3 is TGTGCCAGCAGTTCGACCCGACAGGGAAATGAAGATTTT. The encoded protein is CASSSTRQGNEDF.

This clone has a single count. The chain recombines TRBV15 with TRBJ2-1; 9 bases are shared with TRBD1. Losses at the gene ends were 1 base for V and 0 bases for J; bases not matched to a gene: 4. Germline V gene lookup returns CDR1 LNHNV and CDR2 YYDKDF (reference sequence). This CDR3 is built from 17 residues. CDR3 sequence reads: CATSRGPDRGSYNEQFF. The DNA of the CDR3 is TGTGCCACCAGCAGAGGCCCGGACAGGGGCTCCTACAATGAGCAGTTCTTC.

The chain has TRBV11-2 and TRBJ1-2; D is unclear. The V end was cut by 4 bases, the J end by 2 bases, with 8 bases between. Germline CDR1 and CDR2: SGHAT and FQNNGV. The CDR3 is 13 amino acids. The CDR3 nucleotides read TGTGCCAGCAGCTCGACCGCCAACTATGGCTACACCTTC. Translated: CASSSTANYGYTF.

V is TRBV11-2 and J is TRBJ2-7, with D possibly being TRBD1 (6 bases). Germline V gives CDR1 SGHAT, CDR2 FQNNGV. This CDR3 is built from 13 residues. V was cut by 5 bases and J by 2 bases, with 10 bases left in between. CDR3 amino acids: CASSGDIAYEQYF. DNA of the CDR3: TGTGCCAGCAGCGGGGACATTGCCTACGAGCAGTACTTC.

The CDR3, as DNA: TGTGCCAGCAGCTTAGGGGCAGACGACACCGGGGAGCTGTTTTTT. Amino acid sequence: CASSLGADDTGELFF. This chain uses TRBV7-3 with TRBJ2-2; possibly TRBD1 for D (5 bases). V lost 2 bases and J 3 bases, leaving 10 bases between the germline ends. The germline CDR1 and CDR2 sequences are SGHTA and FQGTGA. The CDR3 length is 15 residues.

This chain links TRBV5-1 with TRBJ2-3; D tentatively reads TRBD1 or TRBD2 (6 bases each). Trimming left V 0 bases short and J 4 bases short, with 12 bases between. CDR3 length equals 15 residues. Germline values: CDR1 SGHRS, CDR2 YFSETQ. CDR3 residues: CASSLDGGLADTQYF. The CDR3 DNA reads TGCGCCAGCAGCTTGGATGGGGGGCTCGCAGATACGCAGTATTTT. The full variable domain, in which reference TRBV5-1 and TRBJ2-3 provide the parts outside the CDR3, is KAGVTQTPRYLIKTRGQQVTLSCSPISGHRSVSWYQQTPGQGLQFLFEYFSETQRNKGNFPGRFSGRQFSNSRSEMNVSTLELGDSALYLCASSLDGGLADTQYFGPGTRLTVL.

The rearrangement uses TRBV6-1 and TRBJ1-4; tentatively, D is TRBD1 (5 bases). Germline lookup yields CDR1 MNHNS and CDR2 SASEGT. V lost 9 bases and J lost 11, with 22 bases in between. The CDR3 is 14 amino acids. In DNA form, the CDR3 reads TGTGCCAGTATGGTAGGGGCCGGGACCGAGAAACTGTTTTTT. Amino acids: CASMVGAGTEKLFF.

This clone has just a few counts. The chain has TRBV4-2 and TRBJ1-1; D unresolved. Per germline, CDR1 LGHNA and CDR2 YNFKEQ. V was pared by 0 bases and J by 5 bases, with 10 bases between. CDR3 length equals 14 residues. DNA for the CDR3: TGTGCCAGCAGCCAAGAAGAGGGTGGGACTGAAGCTTTCTTT. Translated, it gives CASSQEEGGTEAFF.

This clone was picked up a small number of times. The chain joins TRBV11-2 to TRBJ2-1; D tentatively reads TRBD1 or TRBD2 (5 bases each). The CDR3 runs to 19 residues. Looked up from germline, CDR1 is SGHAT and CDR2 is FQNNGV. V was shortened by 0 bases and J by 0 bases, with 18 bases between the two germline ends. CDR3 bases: TGTGCCAGCAGCTTAGATCAGGGTAGAGAGGGGAGCTCCTACAATGAGCAGTTCTTC. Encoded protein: CASSLDQGREGSSYNEQFF.

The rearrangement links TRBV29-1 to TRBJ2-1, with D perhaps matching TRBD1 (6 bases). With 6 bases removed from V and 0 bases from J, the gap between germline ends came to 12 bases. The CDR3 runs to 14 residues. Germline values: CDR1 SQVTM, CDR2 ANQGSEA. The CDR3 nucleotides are TGCAGCGTCCAGGGACAAAGCTCCTACAATGAGCAGTTCTTC. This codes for CSVQGQSSYNEQFF.

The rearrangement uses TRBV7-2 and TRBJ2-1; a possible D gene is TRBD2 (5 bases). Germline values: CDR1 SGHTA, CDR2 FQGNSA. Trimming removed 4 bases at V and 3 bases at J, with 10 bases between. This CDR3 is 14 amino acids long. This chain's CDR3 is CASSSSGYYNEQFF. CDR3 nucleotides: TGTGCCAGCAGCTCCTCGGGGTACTACAATGAGCAGTTCTTC.

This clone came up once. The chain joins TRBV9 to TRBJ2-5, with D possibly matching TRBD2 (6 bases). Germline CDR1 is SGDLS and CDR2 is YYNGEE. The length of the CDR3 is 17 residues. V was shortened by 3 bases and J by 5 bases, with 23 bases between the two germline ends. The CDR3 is CASSDRPSGLSIETQYF. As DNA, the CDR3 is TGTGCCAGCAGCGATCGCCCCAGCGGGCTCTCTATCGAGACCCAGTACTTC.

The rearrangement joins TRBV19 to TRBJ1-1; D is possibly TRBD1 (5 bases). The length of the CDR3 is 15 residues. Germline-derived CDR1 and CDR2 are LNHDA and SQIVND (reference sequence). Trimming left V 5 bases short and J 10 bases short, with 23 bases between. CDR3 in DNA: TGTGCCAGTAGTGCGGGGGTGGCGGCGCGGGCACGAGCTTTCTTT. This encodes CASSAGVAARARAFF.

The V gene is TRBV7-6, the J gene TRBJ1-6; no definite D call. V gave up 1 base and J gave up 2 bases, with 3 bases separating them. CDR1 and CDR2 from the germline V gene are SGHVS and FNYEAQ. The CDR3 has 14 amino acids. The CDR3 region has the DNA TGTGCCAGCAGCTTAGGGGCCTATAATTCACCCCTCCACTTT. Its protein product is CASSLGAYNSPLHF.

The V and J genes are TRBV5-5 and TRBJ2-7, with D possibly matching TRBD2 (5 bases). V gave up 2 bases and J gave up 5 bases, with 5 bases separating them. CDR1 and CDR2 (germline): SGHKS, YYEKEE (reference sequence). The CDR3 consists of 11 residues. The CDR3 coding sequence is TGTGCCAGCAGCTTCGGGGACGAGCAGTACTTC. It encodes CASSFGDEQYF.

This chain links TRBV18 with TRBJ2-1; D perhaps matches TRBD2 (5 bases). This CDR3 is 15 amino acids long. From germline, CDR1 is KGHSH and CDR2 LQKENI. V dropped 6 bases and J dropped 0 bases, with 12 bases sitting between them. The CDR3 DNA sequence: TGTGCCAGCTCCTCCCCGGGGAGCTCCTACAATGAGCAGTTCTTC. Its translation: CASSSPGSSYNEQFF.

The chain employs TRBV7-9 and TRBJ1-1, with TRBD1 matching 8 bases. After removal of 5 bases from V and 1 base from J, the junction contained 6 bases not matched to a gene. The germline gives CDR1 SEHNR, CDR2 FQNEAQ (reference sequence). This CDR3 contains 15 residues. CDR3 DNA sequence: TGTGCCAGCAGCCTATCGGGACAGGAGAACACTGAAGCTTTCTTT. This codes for CASSLSGQENTEAFF.

CDR3 nucleotide sequence: TGTGCCAGCAGCTTTACGGGGGGACCGCTACGGACAGGGGGCAGTCAGCCCCAGCATTTT. It is translated as CASSFTGGPLRTGGSQPQHF. V usage is TRBV28 and J usage is TRBJ1-5; 11 bases agree with TRBD1. The CDR3 has 20 amino acids. J gave up 6 bases and V 6 bases, and 22 bases lay outside the gene matches. From germline, CDR1 is MDHEN and CDR2 SYDVKM.

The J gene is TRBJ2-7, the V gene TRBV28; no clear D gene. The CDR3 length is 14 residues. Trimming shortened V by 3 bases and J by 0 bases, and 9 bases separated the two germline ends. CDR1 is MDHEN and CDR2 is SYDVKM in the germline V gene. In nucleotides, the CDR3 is TGTGCCAGCAGTTTTGGTCCTGACTCCTACGAGCAGTACTTC. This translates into CASSFGPDSYEQYF.

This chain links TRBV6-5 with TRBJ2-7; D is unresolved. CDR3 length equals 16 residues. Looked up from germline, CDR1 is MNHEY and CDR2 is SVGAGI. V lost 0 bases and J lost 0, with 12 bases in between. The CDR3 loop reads CASSYSSSGRSYEQYF. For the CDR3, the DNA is TGTGCCAGCAGTTACTCTTCCAGTGGACGCTCCTACGAGCAGTACTTC.

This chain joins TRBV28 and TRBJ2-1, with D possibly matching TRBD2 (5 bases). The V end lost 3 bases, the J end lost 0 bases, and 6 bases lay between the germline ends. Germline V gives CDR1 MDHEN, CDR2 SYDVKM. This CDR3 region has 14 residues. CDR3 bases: TGTGCCAGCAGTTTGGGGAGCTCCTACAATGAGCAGTTCTTC. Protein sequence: CASSLGSSYNEQFF.

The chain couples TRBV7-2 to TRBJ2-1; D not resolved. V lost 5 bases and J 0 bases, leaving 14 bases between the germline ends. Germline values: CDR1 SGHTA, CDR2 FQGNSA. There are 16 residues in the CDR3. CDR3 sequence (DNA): TGTGCCAGCAGCCGAAGGACCGCTAACTCCTACAATGAGCAGTTCTTC. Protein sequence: CASSRRTANSYNEQFF.

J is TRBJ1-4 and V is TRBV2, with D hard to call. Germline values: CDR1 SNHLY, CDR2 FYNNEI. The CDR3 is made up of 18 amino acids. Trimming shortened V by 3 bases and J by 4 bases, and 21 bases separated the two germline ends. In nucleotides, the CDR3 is TGTGCCAGCAGTGAGGGAAACAACCCAAAGCCGGGTAATGAAAAACTGTTTTTT. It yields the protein CASSEGNNPKPGNEKLFF.

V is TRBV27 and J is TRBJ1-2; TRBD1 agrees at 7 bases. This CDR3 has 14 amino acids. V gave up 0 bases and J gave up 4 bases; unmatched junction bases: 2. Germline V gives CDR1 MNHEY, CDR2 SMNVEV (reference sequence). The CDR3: CASSLSRGIYGYTF. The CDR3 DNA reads TGTGCCAGCAGTTTATCCAGGGGGATCTATGGCTACACCTTC.

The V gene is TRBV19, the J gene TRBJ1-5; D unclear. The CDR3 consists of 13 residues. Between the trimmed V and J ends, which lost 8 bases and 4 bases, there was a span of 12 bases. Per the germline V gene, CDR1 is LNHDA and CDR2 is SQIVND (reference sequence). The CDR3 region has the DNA TGTGCCAGTGGATGGACGGAGAATCAGCCCCAGCATTTT. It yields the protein CASGWTENQPQHF. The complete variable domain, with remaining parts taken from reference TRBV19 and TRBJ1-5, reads DGGITQSPKYLFRKEGQNVTLSCEQNLNHDAMYWYRQDPGQGLRLIYYSQIVNDFQKGDIAEGYSVSREKKESFPLTVTSAQKNPTAFYLCASGWTENQPQHFGDGTRLSIL.

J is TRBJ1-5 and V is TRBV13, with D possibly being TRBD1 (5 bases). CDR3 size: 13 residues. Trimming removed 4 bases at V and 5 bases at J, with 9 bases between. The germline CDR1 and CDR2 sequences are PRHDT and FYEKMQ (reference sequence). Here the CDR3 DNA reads TGTGCCAGCAGCTACCAGGGTGATCAGCCCCAGCATTTT. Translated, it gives CASSYQGDQPQHF.

Here the CDR3 reads CASNPGDRNTEAFF. The CDR3 nucleotides read TGTGCCAGCAACCCAGGGGACAGGAACACTGAAGCTTTCTTT. The chain employs TRBV13 and TRBJ1-1; 7 bases align to TRBD1. Per the germline V gene, CDR1 is PRHDT and CDR2 is FYEKMQ (reference sequence). Losses at the gene ends were 7 bases for V and 1 base for J; bases not matched to a gene: 6. This CDR3 spans 14 amino acids.